This T cell receptor (beta chain) stems from a study of blood T cell repertoires in COVID-19. This CDR3 region has 14 residues. Germline-derived CDR1 and CDR2 are KGHSH and LQKENI. The germline V and J ends were trimmed by 3 bases and 4 bases, with 10 bases remaining between them. Original analysis: Counts of nucleated cells, estimated from reference gene primer amplification, were obtained. TCRdb keeps only in-frame clones here, not all; method: immunoSEQ multiplex PCR. V and J calls and clone size are given by that table; D and trimming were obtained from the DNA. Of about 310,000 clones listed, around 86% are singletons.

The J gene is TRBJ1-3, the V gene TRBV18; possibly TRBD1 for D (5 bases). The sequenced sample consisted of peripheral blood. The receptor comes from a man in his forties or fifties with active or convalescent COVID-19. CDR3 nucleotide sequence: TGTGCCAGCTCACCTACGCAGGGAGGAAACACCATATATTTT. Translating gives CASSPTQGGNTIYF.